The 21 T cell receptor beta chains given below trace back to one sample, sequenced in a study of blood T cells in healthy people across ages. Then a second PCR, running roughly 7 to 11 cycles, was carried out with a sample-barcoded 5' primer and a J-beta primer mix. A single record per CDR3 protein comes from TCRdb applying MiXCR to the 5' RACE reads. The table has hundreds of thousands of distinct CDR3 sequences, roughly 52% seen once; the top ten hold around an eighth. Sequenced sample: blood. Every receptor here comes from a man aged 25-40 years in good health.

This clonotype was picked up a small number of times. The rearrangement uses TRBV6-4 and TRBJ1-6; no clear D gene. Germline CDR1 MRHNA, CDR2 SNTAGT. CDR3 length: 13 amino acids. V gave up 1 base and J gave up 7 bases, with 5 bases separating them. Written as DNA, the CDR3 is TGTGCCAGCAGTGACTACTACAATTCACCCCTCCACTTT. It is translated as CASSDYYNSPLHF.

J is TRBJ2-1 and V is TRBV29-1, with a tentative D call TRBD2 (6 bases). Trimming took off 5 bases at V and 12 bases at J, with 20 bases between the two ends. The germline V gene has CDR1 SQVTM and CDR2 ANQGSEA. This CDR3 has 13 residues. DNA for the CDR3: TGCAGCGTTCATTACCCGGGACTTCAACGGCAGTTCTTC. It encodes CSVHYPGLQRQFF.

This clonotype was seen a handful of times. The V gene is TRBV28, the J gene TRBJ2-7; 7 bases match TRBD1. The CDR3 is 14 amino acids. The junction had 12 bases not matched to a gene; V was cut back by 8 bases and J by 5 bases. CDR1 is MDHEN, CDR2 SYDVKM, per germline. The CDR3 here is CASGPGTVLHEQYF. The CDR3 bases are TGTGCCAGCGGACCCGGGACAGTACTCCACGAGCAGTACTTC.

The rearrangement uses TRBV15 and TRBJ1-2, with TRBD1 matching over 7 bases. The ends lost 0 bases at V and 4 bases at J; junction bases unmatched: 5. Germline CDR1 LNHNV, CDR2 YYDKDF (reference sequence). The CDR3 runs to 15 residues. CDR3 sequence: CATSRDHGTAYGYTF. CDR3 bases: TGTGCCACCAGCAGAGATCACGGGACAGCCTATGGCTACACCTTC.

This clonotype was picked up many times. The V gene is TRBV20-1, the J gene TRBJ2-1; TRBD2 matches at 9 bases. In germline, CDR1 is DFQATT, CDR2 SNEGSKA (reference sequence). This CDR3 spans 15 amino acids. V dropped 1 base and J dropped 7; count of bases not matched to a gene: 8. As DNA, the CDR3 is TGCAGTGCTAGAGCTAGCGGGGAACCCATTAATGAGCAGTTCTTC. Protein: CSARASGEPINEQFF.

The chain uses TRBV30 and TRBJ1-2; TRBD1 matches 7 bases. The CDR3 runs to 13 residues. J lost 4 bases, V lost 8 bases, and 10 bases had no gene match. CDR1 is GTSNPN and CDR2 is SVGIG in the germline V gene (reference sequence). CDR3 protein: CAGRNRGGYGYTF. The CDR3 coding sequence is TGTGCCGGGCGAAACAGGGGCGGCTATGGCTACACCTTC.

In its sample, this clonotype was seen a few times. The chain combines TRBV6-5 with TRBJ2-7; D gene ambiguous. The CDR3 sequence is 15 residues long. CDR1 and CDR2 (germline): MNHEY, SVGAGI. With 0 bases removed from V and 2 bases from J, the gap between germline ends came to 11 bases. The DNA of the CDR3 is TGTGCCAGCAGTTACTCGTTCGGCGAACCCTACGAGCAGTACTTC. Its protein product is CASSYSFGEPYEQYF.

This clonotype came up once. The V call is TRBV5-1, the J call TRBJ1-2, with D perhaps TRBD1 (6 bases). Germline V CDR1 and CDR2: SGHRS, YFSETQ. The CDR3 covers 13 residues. The ends were cut back, 3 bases at V and 6 bases at J, with 12 bases in the middle. In DNA, the CDR3 is TGCGCCAGCAGCTCCGGGGGGGCCCATGGCTACACCTTC. It is translated as CASSSGGAHGYTF.

The table lists this clonotype with a few counts. This chain links TRBV25-1 with TRBJ1-1; D might be TRBD1 (5 bases). The CDR3 length is 14 residues. V lost 4 bases and J lost 0, with 9 bases in between. Germline loops: CDR1 MGHDK, CDR2 SYGVNS. The DNA of the CDR3 is TGTGCCAGCAGTGCCACAGGCATGAACACTGAAGCTTTCTTT. Translation: CASSATGMNTEAFF. The complete variable domain, with remaining parts taken from reference TRBV25-1 and TRBJ1-1, reads EADIYQTPRYLVIGTGKKITLECSQTMGHDKMYWYQQDPGMELHLIHYSYGVNSTEKGDLSSESTVSRIRTEHFPLTLESARPSHTSQYLCASSATGMNTEAFFGQGTRLTVV.

As for this clonotype: A much larger clone sits a single nucleotide away, making a read error possible. This sequence joins TRBV20-1 and TRBJ2-5; 13 positions match TRBD2. Germline V gene lookup returns CDR1 DFQATT and CDR2 SNEGSKA (reference sequence). Trimming took 6 bases from V and 11 from J; bases not matched to a gene: 18. The CDR3 loop spans 16 amino acids. In DNA, the CDR3 is TGCAGTGCCCAACTAGCGGGGGGGGGTCGGGATAATGAGCAGTACTTC. This encodes CSAQLAGGGRDNEQYF.

As to this clonotype: A read error may explain this, as a much larger clone is one base away. V usage is TRBV25-1 and J usage is TRBJ2-1, with 8 nucleotides matching TRBD2. The CDR3 covers 17 residues. V lost 5 bases to trimming and J lost 7 bases; unmatched junction nucleotides: 16. The germline gives CDR1 MGHDK, CDR2 SYGVNS. CDR3 coding DNA: TGTGCCAGCAGTACCGAAGGAGAGCGGGGGTCTCTGAATGAGCAGTTCTTC. It codes for CASSTEGERGSLNEQFF.

CDR3 DNA sequence: TGTGCCAGCAGTCACGCCCGGGACAATGATCAGCCCCAGCATTTT. The encoded protein is CASSHARDNDQPQHF. This rearrangement joins TRBV27 to TRBJ1-5, with TRBD1 as a possible D gene (6 bases). This CDR3 comprises 15 residues. CDR1 MNHEY and CDR2 SMNVEV come from the germline V gene (reference sequence). V lost 5 bases and J lost 5, with 16 bases in between.

This clonotype was found once. This chain connects TRBV6-6 to TRBJ1-4; D not certain. This CDR3 has 15 amino acids. The V gene lost 3 bases and the J gene lost 4 bases, with 12 bases spanning the gap. Germline V gives CDR1 MNHNY, CDR2 SVGAGI (reference sequence). CDR3 in DNA: TGTGCCAGCAGTTATGGCCAGGCGATTAATGAAAAACTGTTTTTT. Translated: CASSYGQAINEKLFF.

V usage is TRBV12-3 or TRBV12-4 and J usage is TRBJ2-3; a weak D match, TRBD2 (5 bases). CDR3 size: 16 residues. V was trimmed by 5 bases and J by 4 bases, leaving 19 bases between them. CDR3 in DNA: TGTGCCAGCAGTGTAGGAGGCCTCCGAGGCCCAGATACGCAGTATTTT. Encoded protein: CASSVGGLRGPDTQYF.

The chain carries TRBV20-1 and TRBJ1-6, with D unresolved. V lost 0 bases, J lost 4 bases, and 13 bases lay in between. This CDR3 contains 16 residues. CDR1 and CDR2 from the germline V gene are DFQATT and SNEGSKA (reference sequence). CDR3 nucleotides: TGCAGTGCTAGAGATCAAGGGAGGAGGTATAATTCACCCCTCCACTTT. This sequence encodes CSARDQGRRYNSPLHF.

This chain uses TRBV7-9 with TRBJ2-4; D is possibly TRBD1 (5 bases). The J call could be wrong; TRBJ2-1 is a better fit for the DNA end. Looked up from germline, CDR1 is SEHNR and CDR2 is FQNEAQ (reference sequence). The CDR3 sequence is 12 residues long. The CDR3 reads CASSLGARVQFF. DNA for the CDR3: TGTGCCAGCAGCTTAGGGGCCAGGGTTCAGTTCTTC.

This rearrangement joins TRBV5-1 to TRBJ2-1; 8 bases are a match to TRBD2. This CDR3 spans 14 amino acids. Trimming removed 3 bases from V and 7 bases from J; junction bases left unmatched: 6. CDR1 SGHRS and CDR2 YFSETQ come from the germline V gene. CDR3 DNA: TGCGCCAGCAGCTCACGGGGGGGCCAGAATGAGCAGTTCTTC. Its protein is CASSSRGGQNEQFF.

The chain joins TRBV12-3 or TRBV12-4 to TRBJ2-2; D is undetermined. V shed 1 base and J shed 1 base, with 7 bases lying between them. This CDR3 contains 15 residues. This CDR3 reads CASSLGQWNTGELFF. CDR3 nucleotide sequence: TGTGCCAGCAGTTTAGGGCAATGGAACACCGGGGAGCTGTTTTTT.

Points on this clonotype: This may be a read error: a much more frequent sequence differs by one nucleotide. V and J are TRBV5-1 and TRBJ1-6; no clear D gene. The CDR3 sequence is 16 residues long. The germline V gene encodes CDR1 SGHRS and CDR2 YFSETQ. The DNA of the CDR3 is TGCGCCAACAGCTTGTTCGCCGGACGGGCGGATTCACCCCTCCACTTT. This gives the protein CANSLFAGRADSPLHF.

The table lists this clonotype with a count of one. The chain recombines TRBV4-1 with TRBJ1-2, with a weak D call TRBD1 (5 bases). The CDR3 runs 13 residues. The V and J ends lost 4 bases and 6 bases respectively, with 12 bases between them. Looked up from germline, CDR1 is MGHRA and CDR2 is YSYEKL. For the CDR3, the DNA is TGCGCCAGCAGCCCGACAGTAACGGATGGCTACACCTTC. Translation gives CASSPTVTDGYTF.

The CDR3 region is CASSYGINTEAFF. The CDR3 nucleotides are TGTGCCAGCAGTTACGGGATTAACACTGAAGCTTTCTTT. The chain couples TRBV6-2 or TRBV6-3 to TRBJ1-1; no firm D call. The CDR3 contains 13 residues. Germline V gene sequence: CDR1 MNHEY, CDR2 SVGEGT. V shed 2 bases and J shed 2 bases, with 6 bases lying between them.